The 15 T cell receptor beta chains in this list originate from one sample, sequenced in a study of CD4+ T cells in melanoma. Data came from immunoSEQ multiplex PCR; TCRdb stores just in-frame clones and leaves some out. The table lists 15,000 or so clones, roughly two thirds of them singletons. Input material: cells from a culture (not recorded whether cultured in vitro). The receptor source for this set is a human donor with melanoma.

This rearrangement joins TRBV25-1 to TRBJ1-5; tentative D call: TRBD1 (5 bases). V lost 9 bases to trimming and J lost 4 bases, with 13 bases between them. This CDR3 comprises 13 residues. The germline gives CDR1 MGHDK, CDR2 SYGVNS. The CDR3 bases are TGTGCCAGTGGGACCTTACTAAATCAGCCCCAGCATTTT. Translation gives CASGTLLNQPQHF.

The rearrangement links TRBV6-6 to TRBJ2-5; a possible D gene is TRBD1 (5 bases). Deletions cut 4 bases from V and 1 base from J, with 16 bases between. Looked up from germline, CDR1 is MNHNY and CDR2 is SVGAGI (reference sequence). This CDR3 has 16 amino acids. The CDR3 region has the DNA TGTGCCAGCAGTTCTCGGCCGTCAGGGCTCCAAGAGACCCAGTACTTC. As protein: CASSSRPSGLQETQYF.

The CDR3 nucleotides read TGTGCCAGCTCACCACAAGGCAGCCCCTTTCGTCGAGTCCTCCACTTT. Its translation: CASSPQGSPFRRVLHF. The chain has TRBV18 and TRBJ1-6; D remains unclear. V was trimmed by 1 base and J by 15 bases, leaving 22 bases between them. This CDR3 contains 16 residues. Germline values: CDR1 KGHSH, CDR2 LQKENI.

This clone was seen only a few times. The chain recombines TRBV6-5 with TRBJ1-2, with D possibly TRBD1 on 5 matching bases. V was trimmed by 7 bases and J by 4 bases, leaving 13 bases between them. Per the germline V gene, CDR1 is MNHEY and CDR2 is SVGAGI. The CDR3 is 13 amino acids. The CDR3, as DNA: TGTGCCAGCACTAGGGGATTGGGCTATGGCTACACCTTC. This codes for CASTRGLGYGYTF.

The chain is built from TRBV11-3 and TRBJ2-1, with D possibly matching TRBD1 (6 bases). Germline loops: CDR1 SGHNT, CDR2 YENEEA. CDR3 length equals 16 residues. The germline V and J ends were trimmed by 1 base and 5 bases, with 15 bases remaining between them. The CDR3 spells CASSLVWDGGNNEQFF. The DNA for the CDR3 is TGTGCCAGCAGCTTAGTATGGGATGGGGGCAACAATGAGCAGTTCTTC.

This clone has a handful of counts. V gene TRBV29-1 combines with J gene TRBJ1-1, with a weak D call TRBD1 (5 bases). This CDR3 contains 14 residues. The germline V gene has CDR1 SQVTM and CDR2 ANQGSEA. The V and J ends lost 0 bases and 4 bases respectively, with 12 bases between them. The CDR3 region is CSVEDQQGGTEAFF. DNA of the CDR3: TGCAGCGTTGAAGATCAGCAGGGTGGCACTGAAGCTTTCTTT.

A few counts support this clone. The CDR3, as DNA: TGTGCCAGCAGAGGCGGGACAGGGAACACTGAAGCTTTCTTT. Translation gives CASRGGTGNTEAFF. The chain couples TRBV6-1 to TRBJ1-1; 8 bases line up with TRBD1. V trimming: 6 bases; J trimming: 1 base; junction bases outside the gene matches: 4. This CDR3 has 14 amino acids. Germline V gene data show CDR1 as MNHNS and CDR2 as SASEGT.

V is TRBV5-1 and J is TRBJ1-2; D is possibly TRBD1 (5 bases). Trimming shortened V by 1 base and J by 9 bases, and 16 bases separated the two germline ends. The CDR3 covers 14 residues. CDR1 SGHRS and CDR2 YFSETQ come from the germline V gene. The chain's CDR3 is CASSLPQGAGSYTF. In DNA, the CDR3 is TGCGCCAGCAGCTTGCCGCAGGGCGCGGGGAGCTACACCTTC.

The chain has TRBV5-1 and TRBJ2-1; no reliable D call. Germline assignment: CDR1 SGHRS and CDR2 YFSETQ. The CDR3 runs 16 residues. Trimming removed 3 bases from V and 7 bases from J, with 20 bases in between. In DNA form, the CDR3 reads TGCGCCAGCAGCTGGACCTCCGGCCCCATACGAAATGAGCAGTTCTTC. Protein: CASSWTSGPIRNEQFF.

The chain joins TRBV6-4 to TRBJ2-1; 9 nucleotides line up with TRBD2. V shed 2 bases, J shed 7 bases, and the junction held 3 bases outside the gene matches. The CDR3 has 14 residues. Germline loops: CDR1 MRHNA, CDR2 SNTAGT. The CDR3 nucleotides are TGTGCCAGCAGTGACGGCGGGGGGGCAAATGAGCAGTTCTTC. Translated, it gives CASSDGGGANEQFF.

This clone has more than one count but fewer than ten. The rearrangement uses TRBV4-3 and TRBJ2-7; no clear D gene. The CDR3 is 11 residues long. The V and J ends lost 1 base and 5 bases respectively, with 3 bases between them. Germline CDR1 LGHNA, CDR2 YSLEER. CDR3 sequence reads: CASSQGDEQYF. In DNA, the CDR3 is TGCGCCAGCAGCCAAGGTGACGAGCAGTACTTC.

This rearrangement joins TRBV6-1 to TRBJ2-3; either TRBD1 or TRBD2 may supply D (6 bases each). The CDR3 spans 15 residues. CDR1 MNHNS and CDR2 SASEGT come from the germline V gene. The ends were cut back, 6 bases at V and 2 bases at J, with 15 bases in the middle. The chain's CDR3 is CASRSEGGNTDTQYF. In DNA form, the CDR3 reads TGTGCCAGCAGGTCGGAGGGGGGCAACACAGATACGCAGTATTTT.

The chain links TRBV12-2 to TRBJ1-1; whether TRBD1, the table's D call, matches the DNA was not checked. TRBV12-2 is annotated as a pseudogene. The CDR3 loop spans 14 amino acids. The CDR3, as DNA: TGTGCAAGTCGCTTAGCAGGGGGCGACACTGAAGCTTTCTTT. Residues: CASRLAGGDTEAFF.

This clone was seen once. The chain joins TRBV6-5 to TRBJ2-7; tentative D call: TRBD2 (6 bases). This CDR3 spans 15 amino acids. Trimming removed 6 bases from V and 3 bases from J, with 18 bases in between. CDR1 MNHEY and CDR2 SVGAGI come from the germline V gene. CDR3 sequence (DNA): TGTGCCAGCAGACGGACCGGGACGGGAGTCTACGAGCAGTACTTC. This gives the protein CASRRTGTGVYEQYF.

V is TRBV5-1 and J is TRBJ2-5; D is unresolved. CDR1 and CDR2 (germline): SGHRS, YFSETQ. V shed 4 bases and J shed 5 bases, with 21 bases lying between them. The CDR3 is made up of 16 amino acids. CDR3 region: CASSMSGPQLWETQYF. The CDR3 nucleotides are TGCGCCAGCAGCATGTCTGGTCCCCAGCTGTGGGAGACCCAGTACTTC.